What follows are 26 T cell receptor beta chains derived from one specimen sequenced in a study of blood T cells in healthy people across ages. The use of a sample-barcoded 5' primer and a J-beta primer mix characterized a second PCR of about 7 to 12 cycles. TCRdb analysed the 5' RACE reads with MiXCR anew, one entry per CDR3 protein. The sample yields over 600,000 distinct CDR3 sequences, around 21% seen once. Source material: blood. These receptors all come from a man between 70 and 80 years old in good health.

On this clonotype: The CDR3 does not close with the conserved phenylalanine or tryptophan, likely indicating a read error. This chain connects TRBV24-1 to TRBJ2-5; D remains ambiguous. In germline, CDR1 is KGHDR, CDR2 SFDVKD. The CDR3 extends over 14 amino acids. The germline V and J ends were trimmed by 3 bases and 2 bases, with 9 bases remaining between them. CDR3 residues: CATSDADGQETQYL. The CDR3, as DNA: TGTGCCACCAGTGATGCCGACGGGCAAGAGACCCAGTACCTC.

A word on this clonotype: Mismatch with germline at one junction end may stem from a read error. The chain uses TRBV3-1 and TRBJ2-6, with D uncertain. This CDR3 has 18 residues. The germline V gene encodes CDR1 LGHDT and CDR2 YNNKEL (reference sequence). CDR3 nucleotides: TGTGCCAGTAGCCCTACAGCACTTGGGTTCTCTGGGGCCAACGTCCTGACTTTC. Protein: CASSPTALGFSGANVLTF. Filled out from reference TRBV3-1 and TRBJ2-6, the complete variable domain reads DTAVSQTPKYLVTQMGNDKSIKCEQNLGHDTMYWYKQDSKKFLKIMFSYNNKELIINETVPNRFSPKSPDKAHLNLHINSLELGDSAVYFCASSPTALGFSGANVLTFGAGSRLTVL.

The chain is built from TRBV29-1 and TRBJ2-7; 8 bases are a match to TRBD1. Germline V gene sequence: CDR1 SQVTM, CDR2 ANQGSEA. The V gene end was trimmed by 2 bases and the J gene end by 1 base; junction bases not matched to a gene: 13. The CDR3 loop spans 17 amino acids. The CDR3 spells CSVEIGWTGRSSYEQYF. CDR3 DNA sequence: TGCAGCGTTGAAATAGGATGGACAGGGCGGTCGTCCTACGAGCAGTACTTC.

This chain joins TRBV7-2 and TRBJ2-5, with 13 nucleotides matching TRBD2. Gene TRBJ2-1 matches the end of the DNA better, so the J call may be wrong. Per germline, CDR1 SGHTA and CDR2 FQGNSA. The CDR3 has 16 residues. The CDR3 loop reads CASSPPGLAGHNEQFF. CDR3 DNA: TGTGCCAGCAGCCCTCCGGGACTAGCGGGACACAATGAGCAGTTCTTC.

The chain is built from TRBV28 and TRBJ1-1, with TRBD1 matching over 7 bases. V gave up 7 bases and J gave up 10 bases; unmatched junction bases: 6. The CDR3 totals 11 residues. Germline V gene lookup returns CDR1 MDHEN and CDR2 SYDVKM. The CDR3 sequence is CASIKGAAAFF. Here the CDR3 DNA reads TGTGCCAGCATCAAGGGGGCTGCAGCTTTCTTT.

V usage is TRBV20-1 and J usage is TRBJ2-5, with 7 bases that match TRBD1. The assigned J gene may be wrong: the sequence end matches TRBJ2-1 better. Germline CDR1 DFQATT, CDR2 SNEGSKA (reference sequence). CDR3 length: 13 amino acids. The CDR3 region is CSVDGQGVDEQFF. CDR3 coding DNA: TGCAGTGTTGACGGGCAGGGGGTGGATGAGCAGTTCTTC.

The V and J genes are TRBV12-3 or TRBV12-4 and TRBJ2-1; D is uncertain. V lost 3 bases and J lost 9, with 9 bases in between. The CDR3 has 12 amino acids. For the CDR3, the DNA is TGTGCCAGCAGTTTTAGCCAGGCTGAGCAGTTCTTC. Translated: CASSFSQAEQFF.

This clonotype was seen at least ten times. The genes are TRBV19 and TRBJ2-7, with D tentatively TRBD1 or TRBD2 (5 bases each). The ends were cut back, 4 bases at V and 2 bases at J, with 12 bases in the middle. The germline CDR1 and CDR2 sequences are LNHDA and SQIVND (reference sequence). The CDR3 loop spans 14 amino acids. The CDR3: CASSNRDVPYEQYF. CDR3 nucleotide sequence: TGTGCCAGTAGTAACCGGGACGTCCCCTACGAGCAGTACTTC.

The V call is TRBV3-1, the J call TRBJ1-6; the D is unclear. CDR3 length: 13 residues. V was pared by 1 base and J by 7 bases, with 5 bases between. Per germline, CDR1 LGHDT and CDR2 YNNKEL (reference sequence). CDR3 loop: CASSQVENSPLHF. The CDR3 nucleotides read TGTGCCAGCAGCCAAGTGGAGAATTCACCCCTCCACTTT.

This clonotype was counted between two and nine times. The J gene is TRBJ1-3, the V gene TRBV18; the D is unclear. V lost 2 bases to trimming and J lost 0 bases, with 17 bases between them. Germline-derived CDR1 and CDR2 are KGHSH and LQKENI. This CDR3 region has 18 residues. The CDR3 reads CASSPLKAGVYSGNTIYF. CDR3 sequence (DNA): TGTGCCAGCTCACCATTGAAGGCAGGCGTTTACTCTGGAAACACCATATATTTT. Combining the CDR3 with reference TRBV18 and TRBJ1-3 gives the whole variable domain NAGVMQNPRHLVRRRGQEARLRCSPMKGHSHVYWYRQLPEEGLKFMVYLQKENIIDESGMPKERFSAEFPKEGPSILRIQQVVRGDSAAYFCASSPLKAGVYSGNTIYFGEGSWLTVV.

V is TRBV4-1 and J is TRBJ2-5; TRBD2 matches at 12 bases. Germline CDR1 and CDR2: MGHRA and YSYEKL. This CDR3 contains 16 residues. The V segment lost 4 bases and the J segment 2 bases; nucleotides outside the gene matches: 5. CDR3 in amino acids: CASSLWTSGVQETQYF. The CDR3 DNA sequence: TGCGCCAGCAGCCTGTGGACTAGCGGGGTACAAGAGACCCAGTACTTC.

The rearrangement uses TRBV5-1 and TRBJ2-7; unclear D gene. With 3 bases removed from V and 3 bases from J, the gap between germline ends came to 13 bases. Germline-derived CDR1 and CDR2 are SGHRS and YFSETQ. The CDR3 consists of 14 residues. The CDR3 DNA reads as TGCGCCAGCAGCTCACCGGGCCCCTTCTACGAGCAGTACTTC. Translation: CASSSPGPFYEQYF.

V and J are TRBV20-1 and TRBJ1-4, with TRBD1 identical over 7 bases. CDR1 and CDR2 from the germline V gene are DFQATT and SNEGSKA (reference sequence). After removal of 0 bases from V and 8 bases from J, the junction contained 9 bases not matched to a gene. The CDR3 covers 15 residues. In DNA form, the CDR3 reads TGCAGTGCTAGAGATAGACAGGGAGGAAAGGAAAAACTGTTTTTT. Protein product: CSARDRQGGKEKLFF.

Written as DNA, the CDR3 is TGTGCCAGCAGTTATCCGGGGACTAGCGGGATCTACGAGCAGTACTTC. Amino acids: CASSYPGTSGIYEQYF. The genes are TRBV6-5 and TRBJ2-5, with 13 bases fitting TRBD2. Gene TRBJ2-7 matches the end of the DNA better, so the J call may be wrong. There are 16 residues in the CDR3. Germline-derived CDR1 and CDR2 are MNHEY and SVGAGI.

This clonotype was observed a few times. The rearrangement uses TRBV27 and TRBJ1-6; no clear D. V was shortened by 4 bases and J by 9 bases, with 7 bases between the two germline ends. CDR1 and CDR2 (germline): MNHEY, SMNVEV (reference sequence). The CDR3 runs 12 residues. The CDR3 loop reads CASSSSFSPLHF. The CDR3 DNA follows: TGTGCCAGCAGTTCCTCCTTTTCACCCCTCCACTTT.

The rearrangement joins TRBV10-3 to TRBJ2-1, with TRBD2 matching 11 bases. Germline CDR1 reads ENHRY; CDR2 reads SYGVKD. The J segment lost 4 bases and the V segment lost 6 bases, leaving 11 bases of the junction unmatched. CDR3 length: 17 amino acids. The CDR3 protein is CAISKNSGTSGYNEQFF. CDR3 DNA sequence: TGTGCCATCAGCAAAAACTCCGGGACTAGCGGATACAATGAGCAGTTCTTC.

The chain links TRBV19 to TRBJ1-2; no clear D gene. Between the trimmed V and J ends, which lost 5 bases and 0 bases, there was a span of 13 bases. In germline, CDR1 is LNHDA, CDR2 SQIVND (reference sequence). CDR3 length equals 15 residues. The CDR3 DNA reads TGTGCCAGTAGTGTCTGGGATTCCGCTAACTATGGCTACACCTTC. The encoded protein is CASSVWDSANYGYTF.

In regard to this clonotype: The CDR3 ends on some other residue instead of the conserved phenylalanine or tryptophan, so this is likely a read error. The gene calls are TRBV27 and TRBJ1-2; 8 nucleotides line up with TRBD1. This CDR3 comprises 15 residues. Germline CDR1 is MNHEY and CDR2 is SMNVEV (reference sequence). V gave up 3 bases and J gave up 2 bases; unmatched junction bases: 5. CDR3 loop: CASSLGTGQNYGYTL. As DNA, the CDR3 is TGTGCCAGCAGTTTGGGGACAGGACAGAACTATGGCTACACCCTC.

This chain's CDR3 is CATSRASTEGDEQFF. The CDR3 region has the DNA TGTGCCACCAGCAGAGCCTCCACAGAGGGAGATGAGCAGTTCTTC. The gene calls are TRBV15 and TRBJ2-1; TRBD2 is a possible D gene (5 bases). V was trimmed by 1 base and J by 8 bases, leaving 15 bases between them. Germline V lookup: CDR1 LNHNV, CDR2 YYDKDF (reference sequence). CDR3 size: 15 residues.

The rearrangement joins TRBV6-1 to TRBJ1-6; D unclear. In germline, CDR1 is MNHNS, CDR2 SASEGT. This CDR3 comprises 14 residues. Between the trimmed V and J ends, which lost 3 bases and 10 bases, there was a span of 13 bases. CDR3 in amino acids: CASSDLGKSSPLHF. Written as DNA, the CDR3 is TGTGCCAGCAGTGATCTGGGGAAATCCTCACCCCTCCACTTT.

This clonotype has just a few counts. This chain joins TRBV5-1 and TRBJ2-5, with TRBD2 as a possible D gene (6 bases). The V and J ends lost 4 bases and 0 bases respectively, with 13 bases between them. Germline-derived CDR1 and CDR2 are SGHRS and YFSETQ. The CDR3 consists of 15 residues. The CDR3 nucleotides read TGCGCCAGCAGCGATGGGGGAGGCTACCAAGAGACCCAGTACTTC. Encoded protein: CASSDGGGYQETQYF.

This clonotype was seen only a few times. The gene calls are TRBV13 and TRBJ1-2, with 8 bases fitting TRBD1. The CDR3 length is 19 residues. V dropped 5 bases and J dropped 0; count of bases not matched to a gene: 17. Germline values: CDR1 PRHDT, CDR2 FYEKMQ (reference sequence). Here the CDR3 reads CASSTRGRGRGSSNYGYTF. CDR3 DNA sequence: TGTGCCAGCAGCACCCGGGGCAGGGGGCGCGGATCGTCTAACTATGGCTACACCTTC.

The CDR3 sequence is CASSLNGVSYEQYF. CDR3 nucleotide sequence: TGTGCCAGCAGCTTAAATGGGGTATCCTACGAGCAGTACTTC. This chain links TRBV7-9 with TRBJ2-5, with D uncertain. The assigned J gene may be wrong: the sequence end matches TRBJ2-7 better. Germline V gives CDR1 SEHNR, CDR2 FQNEAQ (reference sequence). CDR3 length equals 14 residues.

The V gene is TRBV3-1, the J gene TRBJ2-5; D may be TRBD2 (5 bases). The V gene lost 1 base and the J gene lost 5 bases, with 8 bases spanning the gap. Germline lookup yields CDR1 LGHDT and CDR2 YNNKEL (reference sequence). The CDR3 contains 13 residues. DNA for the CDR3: TGTGCCAGCAGCCAAGCCGGGATGGAGACCCAGTACTTC. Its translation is CASSQAGMETQYF.

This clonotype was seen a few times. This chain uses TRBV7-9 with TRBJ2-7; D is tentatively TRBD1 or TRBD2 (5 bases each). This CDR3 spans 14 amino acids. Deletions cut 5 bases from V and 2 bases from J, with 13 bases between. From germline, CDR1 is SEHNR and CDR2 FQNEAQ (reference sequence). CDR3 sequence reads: CASSTQGVPYEQYF. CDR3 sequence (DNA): TGTGCCAGCAGCACCCAGGGAGTACCCTACGAGCAGTACTTC.

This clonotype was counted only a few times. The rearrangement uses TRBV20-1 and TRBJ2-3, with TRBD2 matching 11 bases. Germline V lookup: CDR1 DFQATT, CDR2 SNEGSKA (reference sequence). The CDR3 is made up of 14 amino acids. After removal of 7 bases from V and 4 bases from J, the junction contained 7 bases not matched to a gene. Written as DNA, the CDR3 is TGCAGTGTAGTTAGCGGGAGGGCCTCAGATACGCAGTATTTT. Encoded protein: CSVVSGRASDTQYF.